These 20 T cell receptor beta chains were all obtained from the same sample, sequenced in a study of T cell changes during pregnancy in multiple sclerosis. The protocol was immunoSEQ multiplex PCR, while the TCRdb copy is restricted to in-frame clones and leaves out a portion. The repertoire has 70,000 to 95,000 clones, just under 95% of them found once; the top ten carry around 0.75%. The sample here was peripheral blood, taken in the second trimester of pregnancy. The receptors shown here come from a female donor in good health, enrolled as a control in a pregnancy study.

This clone was seen just once. The V gene is TRBV5-1, the J gene TRBJ2-7, with 7 nucleotides matching TRBD1. From germline, CDR1 is SGHRS and CDR2 YFSETQ. V lost 4 bases, J lost 4 bases, and 2 bases stayed unmatched. The CDR3 is 12 residues long. The CDR3 DNA sequence: TGCGCCAGCAGCATCAGGGGGTACGAGCAGTACTTC. Encoded protein: CASSIRGYEQYF.

The chain carries TRBV2 and TRBJ1-5; D perhaps matches TRBD1 (6 bases). CDR1 is SNHLY, CDR2 FYNNEI, per germline. The CDR3 runs to 13 residues. With 7 bases removed from V and 4 bases from J, the gap between germline ends came to 11 bases. CDR3 amino acids: CASNGQSNQPQHF. The CDR3 coding sequence is TGTGCCAGCAACGGACAGTCAAATCAGCCCCAGCATTTT.

The V and J genes are TRBV18 and TRBJ1-1; 7 nucleotides match TRBD1. Trimming at V came to 2 bases and at J to 0 bases, leaving 3 bases not matched to a gene. Germline-derived CDR1 and CDR2 are KGHSH and LQKENI. The CDR3 extends over 15 amino acids. CDR3 amino acids: CASSPGTVMNTEAFF. Here the CDR3 DNA reads TGTGCCAGCTCACCAGGGACAGTCATGAACACTGAAGCTTTCTTT.

V and J are TRBV7-8 and TRBJ1-3, with D hard to call. CDR1 and CDR2 (germline): SGHVS, FQNEAQ. The CDR3 consists of 15 residues. V was shortened by 2 bases and J by 3 bases, with 11 bases between the two germline ends. CDR3 bases: TGTGCCAGCAGCTTATGGTCAACGGGTGGAAACACCATATATTTT. Amino acid sequence: CASSLWSTGGNTIYF.

The rearrangement joins TRBV4-3 to TRBJ1-2; D is uncertain. Per germline, CDR1 LGHNA and CDR2 YSLEER. The length of the CDR3 is 13 residues. Between the trimmed V and J ends, which lost 0 bases and 11 bases, there was a span of 13 bases. CDR3 sequence: CASSQDSSGRYTF. The CDR3 nucleotides are TGCGCCAGCAGCCAAGATAGTAGCGGACGGTACACCTTC.

The gene calls are TRBV9 and TRBJ1-6, with a possible D match to TRBD1 (6 bases). CDR1 is SGDLS, CDR2 YYNGEE, per germline. The V end was cut by 3 bases, the J end by 7 bases, with 14 bases between. The CDR3 is made up of 15 amino acids. The CDR3: CASSERTGRNSPLHF. In DNA, the CDR3 is TGTGCCAGCAGCGAAAGAACAGGGAGAAATTCACCCCTCCACTTT.

This clone has just one count. V gene TRBV14 combines with J gene TRBJ2-1, with TRBD2 matching over 10 bases. From germline, CDR1 is SGHDN and CDR2 FVKESK. CDR3 length: 19 residues. After removal of 1 base from V and 6 bases from J, the junction contained 15 bases not matched to a gene. CDR3 sequence reads: CASSQGGEVAGGARNEQFF. DNA for the CDR3: TGTGCCAGCAGCCAAGGGGGGGAGGTAGCGGGGGGAGCCCGCAATGAGCAGTTCTTC.

This sequence joins TRBV6-5 and TRBJ2-7; TRBD1 matches 9 bases. Germline V lookup: CDR1 MNHEY, CDR2 SVGAGI. The junction had 3 bases not matched to a gene; V was cut back by 6 bases and J by 6 bases. The length of the CDR3 is 12 residues. CDR3 coding DNA: TGTGCCAGCAGCCGGACAGGGGCCGAGCAGTACTTC. Translating it yields CASSRTGAEQYF.

V is TRBV30 and J is TRBJ1-5; no clear D gene. Germline-derived CDR1 and CDR2 are GTSNPN and SVGIG (reference sequence). CDR3 length: 14 amino acids. V was cut by 0 bases and J by 8 bases, with 14 bases left in between. CDR3 amino acids: CAWSVGGRFEPQHF. CDR3 bases: TGTGCCTGGAGTGTAGGAGGGAGGTTTGAGCCCCAGCATTTT.

V usage is TRBV10-1 and J usage is TRBJ1-2; TRBD1 matches at 7 bases. CDR1 and CDR2 (germline): WNHNN, SYGVQD (reference sequence). The J segment lost 3 bases and the V segment lost 5 bases, leaving 6 bases of the junction unmatched. The CDR3 is made up of 14 amino acids. This CDR3 reads CASSKGQNYYGYTF. CDR3 sequence (DNA): TGCGCCAGCAGTAAGGGACAGAATTACTATGGCTACACCTTC.

This rearrangement joins TRBV9 to TRBJ2-2, with 12 bases identical to TRBD1. The CDR3 covers 16 residues. V was clipped by 2 bases and J by 7 bases; unmatched bases: 6. Germline values: CDR1 SGDLS, CDR2 YYNGEE. This chain's CDR3 is CASSVGDRGHIGELFF. CDR3 nucleotide sequence: TGTGCCAGCAGCGTGGGGGACAGGGGGCATATCGGGGAGCTGTTTTTT. The variable domain in full, completed from reference TRBV9 and TRBJ2-2, reads DSGVTQTPKHLITATGQRVTLRCSPRSGDLSVYWYQQSLDQGLQFLIQYYNGEERAKGNILERFSAQQFPDLHSELNLSSLELGDSALYFCASSVGDRGHIGELFFGEGSRLTVL.

The chain couples TRBV4-2 to TRBJ2-2; tentatively, D is TRBD1 (5 bases). This CDR3 has 14 residues. Germline V gene lookup returns CDR1 LGHNA and CDR2 YNFKEQ. V was clipped by 0 bases and J by 4 bases, with 6 bases between them. The CDR3 nucleotides read TGTGCCAGCAGCCAAGACAGGGTCACCGGGGAGCTGTTTTTT. Its protein is CASSQDRVTGELFF.

The rearrangement links TRBV7-9 to TRBJ2-3; D is perhaps TRBD2 (6 bases). Germline loops: CDR1 SEHNR, CDR2 FQNEAQ (reference sequence). Trimming removed 5 bases at V and 0 bases at J, with 18 bases between. This CDR3 spans 17 amino acids. This CDR3 is CASSPSLSGLSTDTQYF. The CDR3 nucleotides read TGTGCCAGCAGCCCCTCTTTAAGCGGGTTAAGCACAGATACGCAGTATTTT.

V and J are TRBV7-2 and TRBJ2-5, with TRBD2 identical over 8 bases. V was clipped by 0 bases and J by 0 bases; unmatched bases: 0. The CDR3 sequence is 15 residues long. Looked up from germline, CDR1 is SGHTA and CDR2 is FQGNSA. The DNA for the CDR3 is TGTGCCAGCAGCTTAGCTAGCGGGGACCAAGAGACCCAGTACTTC. It is translated as CASSLASGDQETQYF. The full variable domain, completed using reference TRBV7-2 and TRBJ2-5, is GAGVSQSPSNKVTEKGKDVELRCDPISGHTALYWYRQSLGQGLEFLIYFQGNSAPDKSGLPSDRFSAERTGGSVSTLTIQRTQQEDSAVYLCASSLASGDQETQYFGPGTRLLVL.

This clone occurred a few times. This sequence joins TRBV5-1 and TRBJ1-2, with D hard to call. The V end lost 0 bases, the J end lost 4 bases, and 4 bases lay between the germline ends. Germline lookup yields CDR1 SGHRS and CDR2 YFSETQ. There are 12 residues in the CDR3. The CDR3 region is CASSLDIYGYTF. The CDR3 DNA follows: TGCGCCAGCAGCTTGGATATCTATGGCTACACCTTC.

The rearrangement joins TRBV5-6 to TRBJ2-3; D unresolved. Germline lookup yields CDR1 SGHDT and CDR2 YYEEEE. The CDR3 loop spans 16 amino acids. V dropped 3 bases and J dropped 2 bases, with 16 bases sitting between them. CDR3 DNA sequence: TGTGCCAGCAGCTCCGACTCCAATACATTCACAGATACGCAGTATTTT. Translation gives CASSSDSNTFTDTQYF.

The CDR3 nucleotides are TGTGCCAGCAGCGTAGCTCGGGACAGGGCTGAAAAACTGTTTTTT. It is translated as CASSVARDRAEKLFF. This chain joins TRBV9 and TRBJ1-4, with 9 nucleotides matching TRBD1. The CDR3 covers 15 residues. With 0 bases clipped from V and 7 bases from J, the junction kept 4 bases outside the gene matches. Germline values: CDR1 SGDLS, CDR2 YYNGEE.

The CDR3 region has the DNA TGTGCCAGCGCTAGCGGGGGGGCTAGCACAGATACGCAGTATTTT. Its protein product is CASASGGASTDTQYF. The chain employs TRBV6-4 and TRBJ2-3; 12 positions agree with TRBD2. The V and J ends lost 8 bases and 0 bases, in that order; junction bases with no gene match: 3. CDR3 length equals 15 residues. Germline CDR1 is MRHNA and CDR2 is SNTAGT.

The chain combines TRBV7-9 with TRBJ1-2; weak D call: TRBD1 (6 bases). Germline V gives CDR1 SEHNR, CDR2 FQNEAQ (reference sequence). CDR3 size: 16 residues. V lost 4 bases, J lost 0 bases, and 15 bases lay in between. The CDR3: CASSSFNRASNYGYTF. The CDR3 DNA sequence: TGTGCCAGCAGCTCGTTCAACAGGGCCTCTAACTATGGCTACACCTTC.

This chain links TRBV30 with TRBJ1-1; D not resolved. This CDR3 has 18 residues. CDR1 and CDR2 from the germline V gene are GTSNPN and SVGIG (reference sequence). Trimming left V 3 bases short and J 0 bases short, with 23 bases between. CDR3 protein: CAWSDFFQAKKMNTEAFF. CDR3 bases: TGTGCCTGGAGCGATTTCTTCCAGGCGAAAAAGATGAACACTGAAGCTTTCTTT.